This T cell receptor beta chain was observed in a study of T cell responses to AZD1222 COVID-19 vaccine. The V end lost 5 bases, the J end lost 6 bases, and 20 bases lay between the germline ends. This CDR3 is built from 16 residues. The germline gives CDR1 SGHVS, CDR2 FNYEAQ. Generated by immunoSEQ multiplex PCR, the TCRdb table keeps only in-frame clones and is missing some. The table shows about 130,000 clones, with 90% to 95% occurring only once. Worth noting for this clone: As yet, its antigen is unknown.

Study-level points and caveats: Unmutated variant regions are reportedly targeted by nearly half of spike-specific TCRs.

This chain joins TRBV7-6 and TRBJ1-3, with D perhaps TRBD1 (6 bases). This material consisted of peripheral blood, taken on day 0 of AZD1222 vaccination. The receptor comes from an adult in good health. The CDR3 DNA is TGTGCCAGCAGCCGACAACTGGACAGCGCCTCAAACACCATATATTTT. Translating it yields CASSRQLDSASNTIYF. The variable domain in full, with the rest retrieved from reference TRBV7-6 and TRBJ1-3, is GAGVSQSPRYKVTKRGQDVALRCDPISGHVSLYWYRQALGQGPEFLTYFNYEAQQDKSGLPNDRFSAERPEGSISTLTIQRTEQRDSAMYRCASSRQLDSASNTIYFGEGSWLTVV.